The 21 T cell receptor gamma chains presented below share a single source sample, sequenced in a study of γδ T cells in repeated Plasmodium falciparum infection. TCRdb applied CATT to the multiplex PCR reads for clone calling. The sample contains roughly 32,000 gamma-chain clones, 1.4% of which appear only once. Gammadelta T cells were flow-sorted from PBMC into Vgamma9/Vdelta2+ and Vdelta2-negative populations for bulk analysis. Source material: gamma-delta T cells from blood. All receptors come from a pool of human donors (malaria-infected and uninfected, not separated).

Comments on this clone: With a far larger clone one base away, a read error is the likely cause. Other DNA sequences within the sample encode an identical CDR3. This chain connects TRGV9 to TRGJP. The J gene was not available in TCRdb and was assigned here by matching the DNA to germline segments. The CDR3 runs 18 residues. Germline loops: CDR1 GITISATS, CDR2 ISYDGTV (reference sequence). Here the CDR3 reads CALWEVHVKELGKKIKVF. The DNA of the CDR3 is TGTGCCTTGTGGGAGGTGCATGTAAAAGAGCTGGGCAAAAAAATCAAGGTATTT.

In its sample, this clone was seen many times. The sample holds other DNA sequences that translate to the same CDR3. The V call is TRGV4, the J call TRGJ1 or TRGJ2. Germline CDR1 EGSTGY, CDR2 YDSYTSSV. The CDR3 contains 13 residues. Trimming removed 1 base from V and 4 bases from J; junction bases left unmatched: 4. CDR3 protein: CATWDGGYYKKLF. The CDR3 coding sequence is TGTGCCACCTGGGATGGCGGGTATTATAAGAAACTCTTT.

A few counts support this clone. The protein TCRdb lists belongs to a much larger clone and differs from this DNA's translation at residue 6, which points to a read error; the protein shown is made from the DNA. The J gene is TRGJP, the V gene TRGV9. TCRdb carries no J gene annotation; the J gene was assigned here by matching the DNA with germline. CDR1 GITISATS and CDR2 ISYDGTV come from the germline V gene (reference sequence). V was clipped by 3 bases and J by 7 bases; unmatched bases: 9. The CDR3 consists of 17 residues. The CDR3 sequence: CALWEITDELGKKIKVF. The CDR3 DNA reads TGTGCCTTGTGGGAGATCACGGATGAGTTGGGCAAAAAAATCAAGGTATTT.

On this clone itself: A read error likely explains this, since a far larger clone differs by one base. Additional DNA sequences in this sample encode the identical CDR3. This chain joins TRGV4 and TRGJ1 or TRGJ2. The J gene, missing from TCRdb, was assigned here through DNA to germline matching. Germline V lookup: CDR1 EGSTGY, CDR2 YDSYTSSV. This CDR3 has 13 amino acids. The chain's CDR3 is CATCPPKHYKKLF. The DNA of the CDR3 is TGCGCCACCTGTCCTCCAAAACATTATAAGAAACTCTTT.

This clone was counted at least ten times. A read error is the likely source, as a far larger clone sits one nucleotide away. The same CDR3 is also encoded by other DNA sequences in this sample. The V gene is listed as TRGV4; no J gene was called. CDR1 EGSTGY and CDR2 YDSYTSSV come from the germline V gene. This CDR3 contains 16 residues. The CDR3 DNA follows: TGTGCCACCTGGGATCGGAGGAGATATGGAGGTTATAAGAAGCTCTTT. As protein: CATWDRRRYGGYKKLF.

Concerning this clone: The TCRdb protein, from a much larger clone, departs from this DNA's translation at residue 16, likely by read error; the protein shown derives from the DNA. Called V gene: TRGV9; the J gene was not called. This CDR3 contains 18 residues. Germline values: CDR1 GITISATS, CDR2 ISYDGTV (reference sequence). CDR3 loop: CALWEVPSQELGKKIRVF. CDR3 in DNA: TGTGCCTTGTGGGAGGTACCCTCGCAAGAGTTGGGCAAAAAAATCAGGGTATTT.

There are many counts of this clone. The chain employs TRGV9 and TRGJ1 or TRGJ2. The J gene, absent from TCRdb, was called here by matching the DNA to germline. The germline V gene has CDR1 GITISATS and CDR2 ISYDGTV (reference sequence). This CDR3 has 12 amino acids. V lost 1 base and J lost 7; bases outside the gene matches: 4. The CDR3: CALWEVWYKKLF. CDR3 nucleotides: TGTGCCTTGTGGGAGGTTTGGTATAAGAAACTCTTT.

In its sample, this clone was seen many times. The protein that TCRdb holds for this DNA derives from a much larger clone and differs from the translated DNA at residue 9, which likely indicates a read error; the protein shown here is translated from the DNA. The gene calls are TRGV9 and TRGJP. TCRdb leaves out the J gene; it was filled in here by matching the DNA to germline. Germline CDR1 is GITISATS and CDR2 is ISYDGTV (reference sequence). This CDR3 has 15 amino acids. In DNA, the CDR3 is TGTGCCTTGTGGGTCGAAGAGTTGGACAAAAAAATCAAGGTATTT. This encodes CALWVEELDKKIKVF.

Note on this clone: For this DNA, TCRdb reports the protein of a much larger clone, which diverges at residue 7, most likely from a read error; the protein presented here is translated directly from the DNA. Other DNA sequences in this specimen translate into the identical CDR3. V gene TRGV3 combines with J gene TRGJ1 or TRGJ2. No J gene was available from TCRdb, and it was assigned here by a germline match of the DNA. CDR1 and CDR2 (germline): VTNTFY, YDVSTARD (reference sequence). The V segment lost 0 bases and the J segment 7 bases; nucleotides outside the gene matches: 6. The length of the CDR3 is 13 residues. CDR3 coding DNA: TGTGCCACCTGGGACAGGGGGAGCTATAAGAAACTCTTT. This gives the protein CATWDRGSYKKLF.

The table lists this clone with many counts. A far larger clone is a single base away, which makes a read error likely. Other DNA variants within this sample encode the same CDR3. CDR3 in amino acids: CALWEARYYKKLF. For the CDR3, the DNA is TGTGCCCTGTGGGAGGCTCGTTATTATAAGAAACTCTTT. The chain joins TRGV9 to TRGJ1 or TRGJ2. No J gene was available from TCRdb, and it was assigned here by a germline match of the DNA. The CDR3 is 13 amino acids. The germline CDR1 and CDR2 sequences are GITISATS and ISYDGTV (reference sequence).

To note about this clone: The protein held in TCRdb is that of a much larger clone and does not match this DNA's translation at residue 9, likely because of a read error; the protein shown is translated from the DNA. This chain joins TRGV4 and TRGJ1 or TRGJ2. J was trimmed by 8 bases and V by 4 bases; bases with no gene match: 11. The CDR3 is 13 amino acids. Germline assignment: CDR1 EGSTGY and CDR2 YDSYTSSV. CDR3 nucleotides: TGTGCCACCTGGGAGCTATGGGGGCATAAGAAACTCTTT. This translates into CATWELWGHKKLF.

This clone appeared a few times. Translating this DNA gives a protein that differs at residue 5 from the TCRdb one, which belongs to a much larger clone; a read error is likely, and the protein shown is this translation. This chain uses TRGV9 with TRGJP. TCRdb offers no J gene call, so here the DNA was matched to germline to obtain one. Germline CDR1 and CDR2: GITISATS and ISYDGTV (reference sequence). There are 17 residues in the CDR3. The V and J ends lost 5 bases and 4 bases, in that order; junction bases with no gene match: 8. The CDR3 is CALWGAFQELGKKIKVF. CDR3 in DNA: TGTGCCTTGTGGGGGGCGTTTCAAGAGTTGGGCAAAAAAATCAAGGTATTT.

As to this clone: TCRdb lists the protein of a much larger clone for this DNA, which differs at residue 12, so this is likely a read error; the protein given here is translated from the DNA itself. The chain couples TRGV9 to TRGJP. The J gene comes from matching the DNA to germline here; TCRdb lacks it. Germline CDR1 and CDR2: GITISATS and ISYDGTV (reference sequence). The CDR3 sequence is 17 residues long. CDR3 nucleotides: TGTGCCTTGTGGGAGGAAGATTTCGAGTTGGGCAGAAAAATCAAGGTATTT. As protein: CALWEEDFELGRKIKVF.

In this sample, this clone turned up many times. TCRdb pairs this DNA with a much larger clone's protein that differs at residue 11, likely a read error; the protein shown was translated from the DNA. V is TRGV9 and J is TRGJP. Germline CDR1 is GITISATS and CDR2 is ISYDGTV (reference sequence). The CDR3 runs to 16 residues. DNA of the CDR3: TGTGCCTTGTGGGAGGTAAAGGAGTTGGGCAGAAAAATCAAGGTATTT. Its translation is CALWEVKELGRKIKVF.

At least ten counts were recorded for this clone. This sequence may be a read error, since a much larger clone differs from it by one base. This same CDR3 is encoded by further DNA sequences in the sample. The chain joins TRGV2 to TRGJ1 or TRGJ2. V shed 0 bases, J shed 6 bases, and the junction held 5 bases outside the gene matches. The V gene's germline CDR1 is EGSNGY and CDR2 YDSYNSKV. The CDR3 sequence is 13 residues long. The CDR3 DNA reads TGTGCCACCTGGGACGGGCGTTCTTATAAGAAACTCTTT. Protein: CATWDGRSYKKLF.

As regards this clone: This DNA's translation and the protein TCRdb lists, from a much larger clone, do not match at residue 4, likely due to a read error; the protein shown is translated from the DNA. The J gene is TRGJP, the V gene TRGV9. No J segment appears in TCRdb, so it was assigned here by matching the sequence to germline. The CDR3 contains 19 residues. Looked up from germline, CDR1 is GITISATS and CDR2 is ISYDGTV (reference sequence). The CDR3 DNA sequence: TGTGCCTTGCGGGAGGTGCAAAGGCCCTCGGAGTTGGGCAAAAAAATCAAGGTATTT. This codes for CALREVQRPSELGKKIKVF.

With respect to this clone: The protein in TCRdb stems from a much larger clone and differs at residue 5 from this DNA's translation, likely a read error; here the protein is translated from the DNA. This chain links TRGV9 with TRGJ1 or TRGJ2. The J gene, missing from TCRdb, was assigned here through DNA to germline matching. V lost 6 bases to trimming and J lost 5 bases; unmatched junction nucleotides: 10. The CDR3 has 13 amino acids. Germline-derived CDR1 and CDR2 are GITISATS and ISYDGTV (reference sequence). In nucleotides, the CDR3 is TGTGCCTTGTGGAGGACTTCCGATTATAAGAAACTCTTT. Translated, it gives CALWRTSDYKKLF.

This clone was counted between two and nine times. A far larger clone lies a single base away; this is likely a read error. This same CDR3 is encoded by further DNA sequences in the sample. This chain links TRGV9 with TRGJ1 or TRGJ2. The J gene is absent in TCRdb and was assigned here via DNA matching to germline. CDR1 is GITISATS and CDR2 is ISYDGTV in the germline V gene (reference sequence). This CDR3 has 14 residues. CDR3 region: CALWEVRPYYKKLF. CDR3 sequence (DNA): TGTGCCCTGTGGGAGGTGAGGCCTTATTATAAGAAACTCTTT.

This clone was seen more than once but under ten times. The protein in TCRdb stems from a much larger clone and differs at residue 3 from this DNA's translation, likely a read error; here the protein is translated from the DNA. The rearrangement links TRGV8 to TRGJ1 or TRGJ2. The J gene, not given by TCRdb, was assigned here from a germline match of the nucleotide sequence. In germline, CDR1 is VENAVY, CDR2 YDSYNSRV. This CDR3 has 13 amino acids. The CDR3 sequence: CASWDFSYYKKLF. The CDR3 coding sequence is TGTGCCTCCTGGGATTTCTCTTATTATAAGAAACTCTTT.

This clone was seen only a few times. This DNA translates differently at residue 9 from the TCRdb protein, which is that of a much larger clone; a read error is likely, and the protein shown is the DNA's own translation. J gene calling gave no result, while the V gene is TRGV4. The germline V gene encodes CDR1 EGSTGY and CDR2 YDSYTSSV. This CDR3 comprises 13 residues. The CDR3 loop is CATWDGPISAKLF. CDR3 DNA: TGTGCCACCTGGGATGGGCCGATCTCAGCCAAACTCTTT.

Remarks on this clone: TCRdb shows a much larger clone's protein in place of this DNA's translation, and the two differ at residue 9, likely through a read error; the protein shown is translated from the DNA. The chain joins TRGV4 to TRGJP1. No J gene was available from TCRdb, and it was assigned here by a germline match of the DNA. The CDR3 length is 13 residues. Germline V gene sequence: CDR1 EGSTGY, CDR2 YDSYTSSV. Unmatched junction bases numbered 7, after V lost 0 bases and J lost 12 bases. The CDR3 is CATWDGPGGFKIF. The CDR3 DNA reads as TGTGCCACCTGGGATGGGCCGGGGGGGTTCAAGATATTT.